This TCR beta chain was documented in a study of patients and donors after allogeneic stem cell transplantation. The CDR3 length is 14 residues. Trimming took off 5 bases at V and 3 bases at J, with 14 bases between the two ends. Germline V lookup: CDR1 MNHEY, CDR2 SVGEGT. TCRdb fed the RT-PCR reads into MiXCR, producing one record per CDR3 protein. In the table there are hundreds of thousands of distinct CDR3 sequences, roughly 17% of which are singletons. The sequencing input was blood, either unsorted or a sorted T cell fraction (not recorded which). The sequence came from a human donor who was either an allogeneic HSCT recipient or a stem cell or donor lymphocyte infusion donor (not recorded which). It is not recorded whose cells these are; they may come from a transplant donor. The genes are TRBV6-2 or TRBV6-3 and TRBJ2-7; D might be TRBD1 (6 bases). Here the CDR3 reads CASSRTGQVYEQYF. As DNA, the CDR3 is TGTGCCAGCAGTCGAACGGGACAAGTCTACGAGCAGTACTTC.